This T cell receptor (beta chain) was identified during a study of blood T cell repertoires in COVID-19. As for the study in general: Sample material is recorded as cDNA or gDNA derived from T cells, B-cell-depleted T cells, or PBMCs.

As handled by the study authors: The assay estimated nucleated cells by amplifying reference gene primers. Here immunoSEQ multiplex PCR was the method, and the copy in TCRdb shows in-frame clones only, minus some. The D gene and trimming were derived from the DNA, and the V and J assignments and clone size from that table. The sample has 150,000 to 200,000 clones; just under 80% are singletons. Germline CDR1 reads MDHEN; CDR2 reads SYDVKM. CDR3 length equals 15 residues. V shed 5 bases and J 2 bases; nucleotides not matched to a gene: 6. This receptor was identified in a woman of 80 years or more with acute or convalescent COVID-19. This sequence joins TRBV28 and TRBJ2-1; 7 nucleotides align to TRBD2. The sequenced sample was peripheral blood. The CDR3 region has the DNA TGTGCCAGCAGTCCCGGTGCGGGAGCCTACAATGAGCAGTTCTTC. Protein product: CASSPGAGAYNEQFF.